Listed here are 25 T cell receptor beta chains from one sample, sequenced in a study of blood T cell repertoires in COVID-19. Clones were read by immunoSEQ multiplex PCR, and TCRdb kept only the in-frame ones, dropping some. The sample holds under 45,000 clones; about 80% are singletons and the top ten take over 40%. Sequencing input: peripheral blood. These receptors were collected from a human donor in a cohort sampled during active COVID-19.

The chain carries TRBV5-1 and TRBJ1-3; maybe TRBD1 (6 bases). Germline lookup yields CDR1 SGHRS and CDR2 YFSETQ. Trimming pared 2 bases from V and 4 bases from J, leaving 13 bases between. The CDR3 is 15 residues long. Here the CDR3 reads CASSLEGTKGNTIYF. In DNA form, the CDR3 reads TGCGCCAGCAGCTTAGAGGGGACAAAAGGAAACACCATATATTTT.

The chain uses TRBV4-1 and TRBJ1-1; TRBD1 matches 7 bases. This CDR3 region has 13 residues. The trim removed 3 bases at V and 4 bases at J, leaving 2 bases unmatched. Germline V CDR1 and CDR2: MGHRA, YSYEKL. CDR3 sequence (DNA): TGCGCCAGCAGCCAGACAGGGTTCACTGAAGCTTTCTTT. This codes for CASSQTGFTEAFF.

The chain carries TRBV5-4 and TRBJ1-4; 10 positions agree with TRBD1. Trimming removed 4 bases from V and 5 bases from J; junction bases left unmatched: 2. This CDR3 is 14 amino acids long. In germline, CDR1 is SGHNT, CDR2 YYREEE (reference sequence). The CDR3 is CASSQDRGNEKLFF. CDR3 nucleotide sequence: TGTGCCAGCAGCCAGGACAGGGGGAATGAAAAACTGTTTTTT.

The rearrangement joins TRBV18 to TRBJ2-1; a weak D match, TRBD1 (6 bases). This CDR3 region has 15 residues. Germline V gene lookup returns CDR1 KGHSH and CDR2 LQKENI. Trimming left V 1 base short and J 2 bases short, with 9 bases between. The CDR3 loop reads CASSPLGQTYNEQFF. For the CDR3, the DNA is TGTGCCAGCTCACCACTTGGACAGACCTACAATGAGCAGTTCTTC.

The V call is TRBV7-2, the J call TRBJ1-3; no firm D call. V lost 5 bases, J lost 1 base, and 12 bases lay in between. This CDR3 region has 15 residues. Germline V gene sequence: CDR1 SGHTA, CDR2 FQGNSA. The chain's CDR3 is CASSPHGESGNTIYF. CDR3 bases: TGTGCCAGCAGCCCCCACGGGGAGTCTGGAAACACCATATATTTT.

J is TRBJ2-5 and V is TRBV5-1; perhaps TRBD1 as D (5 bases). This CDR3 is built from 14 residues. The V gene's germline CDR1 is SGHRS and CDR2 YFSETQ. Trimming removed 0 bases at V and 2 bases at J, with 8 bases between. The CDR3 nucleotides read TGCGCCAGCAGCTTGGGACCAGGGCAAGAGACCCAGTACTTC. This encodes CASSLGPGQETQYF.

This CDR3 reads CASSQFPGGMNTEAFF. In nucleotides, the CDR3 is TGCGCCAGCAGCCAATTTCCGGGGGGCATGAACACTGAAGCTTTCTTT. The chain employs TRBV4-1 and TRBJ1-1; D may be TRBD1 (6 bases). V lost 2 bases to trimming and J lost 0 bases, with 13 bases between them. The V gene's germline CDR1 is MGHRA and CDR2 YSYEKL. There are 16 residues in the CDR3.

V and J are TRBV4-2 and TRBJ2-3; TRBD2 matches at 8 bases. This CDR3 has 15 residues. The J segment lost 0 bases and the V segment lost 4 bases, leaving 3 bases of the junction unmatched. Germline V gene sequence: CDR1 LGHNA, CDR2 YNFKEQ. CDR3 DNA sequence: TGTGCCAGCAGCCCAGCGGGGGTGAGCACAGATACGCAGTATTTT. Its protein is CASSPAGVSTDTQYF.

This clone was detected only once. This chain joins TRBV2 and TRBJ1-1; 8 bases match TRBD1. The V gene end was trimmed by 5 bases and the J gene end by 9 bases; junction bases not matched to a gene: 8. This CDR3 region has 13 residues. Germline CDR1 SNHLY, CDR2 FYNNEI. CDR3 region: CASSNSGQGKAFF. CDR3 in DNA: TGTGCCAGCAGTAACTCCGGACAGGGCAAAGCTTTCTTT.

This clone was seen at least ten times. V usage is TRBV3-1 (or the pseudogene TRBV3-2) and J usage is TRBJ1-2, with a possible D match to TRBD1 (6 bases). The V and J ends lost 4 bases and 8 bases respectively, with 14 bases between them. This CDR3 has 13 amino acids. CDR1 and CDR2 from the germline V gene are LGHDT and YNNKEL (reference sequence). The CDR3 DNA follows: TGTGCCAGCAGCCCTTTGGGGGCTGACGGCTACACCTTC. This translates into CASSPLGADGYTF.

V usage is TRBV7-9 and J usage is TRBJ1-1; 7 bases are a match to TRBD1. Germline CDR1 is SEHNR and CDR2 is FQNEAQ (reference sequence). CDR3 length: 13 amino acids. V was pared by 7 bases and J by 1 base, with 3 bases of the junction left unmatched. CDR3 bases: TGTGCCAGCACAGGGGGTAAGAACACTGAAGCTTTCTTT. Amino acids: CASTGGKNTEAFF.

The chain employs TRBV27 and TRBJ1-2; TRBD1 might be the D (5 bases). Trimming cost V 0 bases and J 4 bases, with 9 bases left between them. Germline-derived CDR1 and CDR2 are MNHEY and SMNVEV (reference sequence). This CDR3 region has 14 residues. CDR3 DNA: TGTGCCAGCAGTTTATCGGCAGGGTCCTATGGCTACACCTTC. Translation: CASSLSAGSYGYTF.

This clone came up once. V gene TRBV7-9 combines with J gene TRBJ1-3; perhaps TRBD1 as D (5 bases). The germline CDR1 and CDR2 sequences are SEHNR and FQNEAQ (reference sequence). V was clipped by 0 bases and J by 8 bases, with 8 bases between them. CDR3 length: 13 amino acids. CDR3 loop: CASSLAVGDTIYF. CDR3 nucleotides: TGTGCCAGCAGCTTAGCGGTAGGGGACACCATATATTTT.

V is TRBV10-3 and J is TRBJ1-4, with D unclear. The CDR3 loop spans 14 amino acids. V shed 3 bases and J shed 7 bases, with 12 bases lying between them. Germline V gives CDR1 ENHRY, CDR2 SYGVKD. CDR3: CAISEVAGIEKLFF. The DNA for the CDR3 is TGTGCCATCAGTGAAGTTGCCGGGATTGAAAAACTGTTTTTT.

The J gene is TRBJ1-3, the V gene TRBV7-3, with no clear D. V lost 4 bases and J 4 bases, leaving 17 bases between the germline ends. This CDR3 has 16 residues. Germline CDR1 and CDR2: SGHTA and FQGTGA. CDR3 in DNA: TGTGCCAGCAGCTGGCGGGGTGTGGGTTTCGGAAACACCATATATTTT. Protein: CASSWRGVGFGNTIYF. Supplemented by reference TRBV7-3 and TRBJ1-3, the full variable domain reads GAGVSQTPSNKVTEKGKYVELRCDPISGHTALYWYRQSLGQGPEFLIYFQGTGAADDSGLPNDRFFAVRPEGSVSTLKIQRTERGDSAVYLCASSWRGVGFGNTIYFGEGSWLTVV.

The chain links TRBV3-1 (or the pseudogene TRBV3-2) to TRBJ2-7; no reliable D call. The CDR3 spans 14 residues. The germline V gene has CDR1 LGHDT and CDR2 YNNKEL (reference sequence). V was clipped by 0 bases and J by 7 bases, with 13 bases between them. CDR3 coding DNA: TGTGCCAGCAGCCAAGAGATCAAGCCTCCAGAGCAGTACTTC. This encodes CASSQEIKPPEQYF.

The rearrangement links TRBV24-1 to TRBJ2-6, with D hard to call. The CDR3 extends over 14 amino acids. V was clipped by 7 bases and J by 0 bases, with 6 bases between them. Germline values: CDR1 KGHDR, CDR2 SFDVKD. For the CDR3, the DNA is TGTGCCACCAGCGAGAGCTCTGGGGCCAACGTCCTGACTTTC. This encodes CATSESSGANVLTF.

The CDR3, as DNA: TGCGCCAGCAGCACTCCGGGGATCTATGGCTACACCTTC. Protein sequence: CASSTPGIYGYTF. The chain uses TRBV5-1 and TRBJ1-2, with D uncertain. Trimming left V 4 bases short and J 4 bases short, with 11 bases between. The CDR3 is 13 amino acids. The germline V gene encodes CDR1 SGHRS and CDR2 YFSETQ.

The chain carries TRBV21-1 and TRBJ2-2; no DNA check was done on the table's D call, TRBD2. TRBV21-1 is labeled a pseudogene. CDR3 length: 19 residues. The DNA for the CDR3 is TGTGCCAGCAGCAAAGAATCGGCCATAGCGGGGAAGAACACCGGGGAGCTGTTTTTT. Protein sequence: CASSKESAIAGKNTGELFF.

CDR3 nucleotide sequence: TGTGCCAGCAGTTACTCGTCCGGGGTCGGCGGCTACACCTTC. Its translation: CASSYSSGVGGYTF. This chain joins TRBV6-5 and TRBJ1-2; D uncertain. The length of the CDR3 is 14 residues. V lost 0 bases and J lost 8, with 13 bases in between. Germline V gives CDR1 MNHEY, CDR2 SVGAGI.

The CDR3 loop reads CASSRRARYEQYV. The CDR3 DNA reads as TGTGCCAGCAGTCGCAGGGCCCGCTACGAGCAGTACGTC. The chain employs TRBV28 and TRBJ2-7; D is perhaps TRBD1 (5 bases). The germline gives CDR1 MDHEN, CDR2 SYDVKM. Trimming shortened V by 5 bases and J by 3 bases, and 11 bases separated the two germline ends. The CDR3 contains 13 residues.

The V and J genes are TRBV5-1 and TRBJ2-3; 10 bases map to TRBD1. The trim removed 7 bases at V and 3 bases at J, leaving 5 bases unmatched. Germline CDR1 reads SGHRS; CDR2 reads YFSETQ. The CDR3 consists of 14 residues. The CDR3 region has the DNA TGCGCCAGCGGACAGGGGGAAAGAACAGATACGCAGTATTTT. Amino acid sequence: CASGQGERTDTQYF.

V gene TRBV4-1 combines with J gene TRBJ2-7; TRBD2 aligns across 7 bases. Germline V lookup: CDR1 MGHRA, CDR2 YSYEKL. The junction had 8 bases not matched to a gene; V was cut back by 3 bases and J by 3 bases. The length of the CDR3 is 15 residues. The chain's CDR3 is CASSQEPGGFYEQYV. The CDR3 nucleotides read TGCGCCAGCAGCCAGGAGCCCGGGGGGTTCTACGAGCAGTACGTC.

The rearrangement uses TRBV10-3 and TRBJ1-1; no firm D call. V shed 0 bases and J shed 0 bases, with 11 bases lying between them. Per germline, CDR1 ENHRY and CDR2 SYGVKD. This CDR3 has 16 residues. CDR3 amino acids: CAISESRGLMNTEAFF. For the CDR3, the DNA is TGTGCCATCAGTGAGTCGCGAGGACTGATGAACACTGAAGCTTTCTTT.

This clone came up a few times. The chain joins TRBV7-9 to TRBJ1-1, with 10 positions matching TRBD1. Germline V gene sequence: CDR1 SEHNR, CDR2 FQNEAQ (reference sequence). V lost 3 bases and J lost 1; bases outside the gene matches: 2. This CDR3 has 15 amino acids. CDR3 bases: TGTGCCAGCAGCTTCGGGGACAGGGGGAACACTGAAGCTTTCTTT. Its translation: CASSFGDRGNTEAFF.